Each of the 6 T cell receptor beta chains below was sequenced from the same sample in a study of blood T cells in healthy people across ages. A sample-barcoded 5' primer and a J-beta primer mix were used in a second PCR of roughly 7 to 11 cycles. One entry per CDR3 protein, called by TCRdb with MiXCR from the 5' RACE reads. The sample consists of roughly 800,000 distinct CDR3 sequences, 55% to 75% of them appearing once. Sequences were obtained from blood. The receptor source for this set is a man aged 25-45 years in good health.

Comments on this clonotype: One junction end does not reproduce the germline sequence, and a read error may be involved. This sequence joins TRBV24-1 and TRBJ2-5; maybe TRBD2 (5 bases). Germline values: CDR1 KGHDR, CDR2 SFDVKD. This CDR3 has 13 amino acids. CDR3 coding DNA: TGTGCCACCAGTGATGGAGCGGAAGAGGCCCAGTACTTC. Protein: CATSDGAEEAQYF.

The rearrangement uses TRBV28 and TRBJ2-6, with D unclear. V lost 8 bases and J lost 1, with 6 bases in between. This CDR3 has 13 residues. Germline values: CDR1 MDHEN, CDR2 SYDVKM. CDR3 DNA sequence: TGTGCCAGCGAAAATTCTGGGGCCAACGTCCTGACTTTC. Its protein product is CASENSGANVLTF.

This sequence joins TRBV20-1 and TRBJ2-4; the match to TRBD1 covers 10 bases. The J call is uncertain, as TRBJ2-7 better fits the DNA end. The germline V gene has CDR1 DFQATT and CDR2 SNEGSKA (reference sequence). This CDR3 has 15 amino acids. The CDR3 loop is CSATTPGQGSHEQYF. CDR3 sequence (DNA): TGCAGTGCTACCACCCCGGGACAGGGGTCCCACGAGCAGTACTTC.

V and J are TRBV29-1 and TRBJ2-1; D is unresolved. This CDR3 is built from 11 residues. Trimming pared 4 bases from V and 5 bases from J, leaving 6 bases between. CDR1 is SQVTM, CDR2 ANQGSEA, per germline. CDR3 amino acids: CSVAGNNEQFF. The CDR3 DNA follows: TGCAGCGTTGCCGGAAACAATGAGCAGTTCTTC.

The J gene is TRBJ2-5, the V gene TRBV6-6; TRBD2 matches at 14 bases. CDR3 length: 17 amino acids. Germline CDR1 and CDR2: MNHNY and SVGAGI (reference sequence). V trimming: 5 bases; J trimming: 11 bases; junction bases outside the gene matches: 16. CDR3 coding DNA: TGTGCCAGCAGTACGCGACTAGCGGGAGGGGAATACAATGAGCAGTACTTC. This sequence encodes CASSTRLAGGEYNEQYF.

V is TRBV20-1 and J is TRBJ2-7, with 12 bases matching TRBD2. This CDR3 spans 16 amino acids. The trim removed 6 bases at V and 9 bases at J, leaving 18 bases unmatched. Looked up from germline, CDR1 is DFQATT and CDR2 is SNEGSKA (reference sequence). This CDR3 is CSAGPLETSGGRVQYF. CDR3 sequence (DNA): TGCAGTGCAGGACCACTAGAGACTAGCGGGGGTCGGGTGCAGTACTTC.